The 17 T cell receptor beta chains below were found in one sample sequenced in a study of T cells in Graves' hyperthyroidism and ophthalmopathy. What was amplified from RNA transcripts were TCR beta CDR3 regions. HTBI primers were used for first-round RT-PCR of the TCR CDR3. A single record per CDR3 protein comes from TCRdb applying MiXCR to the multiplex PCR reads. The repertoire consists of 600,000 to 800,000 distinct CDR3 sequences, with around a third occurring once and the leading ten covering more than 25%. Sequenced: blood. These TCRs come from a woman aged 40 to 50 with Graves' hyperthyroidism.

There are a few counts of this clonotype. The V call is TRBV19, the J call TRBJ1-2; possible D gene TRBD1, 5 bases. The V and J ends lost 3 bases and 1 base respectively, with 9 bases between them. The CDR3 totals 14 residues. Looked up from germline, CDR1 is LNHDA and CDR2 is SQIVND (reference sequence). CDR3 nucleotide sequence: TGTGCCAGTAGTATTTACGACAGTAACTATGGCTACACCTTC. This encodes CASSIYDSNYGYTF.

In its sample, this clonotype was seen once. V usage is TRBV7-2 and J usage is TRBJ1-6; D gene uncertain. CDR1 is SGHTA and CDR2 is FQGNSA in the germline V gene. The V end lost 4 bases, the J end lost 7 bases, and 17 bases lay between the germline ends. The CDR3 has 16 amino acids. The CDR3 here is CASSSDSGVLNSPLHF. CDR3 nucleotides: TGTGCCAGCAGCTCAGATAGCGGGGTCCTGAATTCACCCCTCCACTTT.

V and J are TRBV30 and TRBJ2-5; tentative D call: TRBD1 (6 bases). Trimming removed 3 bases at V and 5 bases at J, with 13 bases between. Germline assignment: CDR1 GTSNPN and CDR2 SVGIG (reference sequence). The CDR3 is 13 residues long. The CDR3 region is CAWSQGRRETQYF. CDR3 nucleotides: TGTGCCTGGAGCCAGGGGAGACGGGAGACCCAGTACTTC.

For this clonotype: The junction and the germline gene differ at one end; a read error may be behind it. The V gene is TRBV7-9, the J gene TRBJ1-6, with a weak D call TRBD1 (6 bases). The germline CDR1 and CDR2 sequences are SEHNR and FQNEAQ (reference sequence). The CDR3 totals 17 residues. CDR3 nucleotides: TGCGCCAGCAGCCAAGATCGGTCAGGGGCATATAATTCACCCCTCCACTTT. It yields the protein CASSQDRSGAYNSPLHF. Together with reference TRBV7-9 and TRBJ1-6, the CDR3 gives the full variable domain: DTGVSQNPRHKITKRGQNVTFRCDPISEHNRLYWYRQTLGQGPEFLTYFQNEAQLEKSRLLSDRFSAERPKGSFSTLEIQRTEQGDSAMYLCASSQDRSGAYNSPLHFGNGTRLTVT.

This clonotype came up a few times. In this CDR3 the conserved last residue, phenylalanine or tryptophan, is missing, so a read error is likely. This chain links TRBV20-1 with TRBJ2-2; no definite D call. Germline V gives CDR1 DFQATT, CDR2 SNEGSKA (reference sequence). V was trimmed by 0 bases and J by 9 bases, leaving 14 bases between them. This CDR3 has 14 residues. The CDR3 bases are TGCAGTGCTAGAGACAGGCAAAGGAGCCGGGAGCTGTTTTGT. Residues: CSARDRQRSRELFC.

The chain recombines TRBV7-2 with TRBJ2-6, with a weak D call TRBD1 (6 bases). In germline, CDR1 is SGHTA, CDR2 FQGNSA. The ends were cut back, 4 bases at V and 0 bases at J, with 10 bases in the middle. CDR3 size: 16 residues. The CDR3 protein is CASSSTGNSGANVLTF. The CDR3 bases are TGTGCCAGCAGCTCAACAGGGAACTCTGGGGCCAACGTCCTGACTTTC. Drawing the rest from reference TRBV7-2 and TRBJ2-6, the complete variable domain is GAGVSQSPSNKVTEKGKDVELRCDPISGHTALYWYRQSLGQGLEFLIYFQGNSAPDKSGLPSDRFSAERTGGSVSTLTIQRTQQEDSAVYLCASSSTGNSGANVLTFGAGSRLTVL.

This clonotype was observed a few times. The CDR3 region has the DNA TGTGCCAGCAGCCCCGCCCTCGGCACCTACGAGCAGTACTTC. Protein: CASSPALGTYEQYF. The chain uses TRBV3-1 and TRBJ2-7; D unresolved. The germline V gene encodes CDR1 LGHDT and CDR2 YNNKEL (reference sequence). The CDR3 loop spans 14 amino acids. V was trimmed by 4 bases and J by 2 bases, leaving 12 bases between them.

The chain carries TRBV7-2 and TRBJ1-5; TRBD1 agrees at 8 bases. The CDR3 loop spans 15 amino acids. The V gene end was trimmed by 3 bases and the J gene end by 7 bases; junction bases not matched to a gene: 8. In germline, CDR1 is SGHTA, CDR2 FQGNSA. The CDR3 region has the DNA TGTGCCAGCAGCTTGGTCACGACAGGGGACCAGCCCCAGCATTTT. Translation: CASSLVTTGDQPQHF.

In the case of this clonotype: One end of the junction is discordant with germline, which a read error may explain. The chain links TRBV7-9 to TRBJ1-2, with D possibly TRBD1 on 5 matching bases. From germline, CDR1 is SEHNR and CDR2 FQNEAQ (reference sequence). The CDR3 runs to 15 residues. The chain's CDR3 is CASSQIQVSRSGYTF. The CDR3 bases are TGCGCCAGCAGCCAAATACAGGTTTCTCGTAGTGGCTACACCTTC.

CDR3 protein: CASSYLGTGLTFF. The CDR3 nucleotides are TGTGCCAGCAGTTATTTGGGGACAGGGCTGACTTTCTTT. The chain uses TRBV6-2 or TRBV6-3 and TRBJ1-1; 9 bases align to TRBD1. V lost 3 bases and J lost 12; bases outside the gene matches: 8. Germline V gives CDR1 MNHEY, CDR2 SVGEGT. The CDR3 runs 13 residues.

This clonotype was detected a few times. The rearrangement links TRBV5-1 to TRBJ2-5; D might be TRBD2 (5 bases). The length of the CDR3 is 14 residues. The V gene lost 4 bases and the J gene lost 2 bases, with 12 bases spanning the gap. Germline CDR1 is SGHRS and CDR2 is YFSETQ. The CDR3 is CASSPDWPQETQYF. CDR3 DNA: TGCGCCAGCAGCCCGGACTGGCCACAAGAGACCCAGTACTTC.

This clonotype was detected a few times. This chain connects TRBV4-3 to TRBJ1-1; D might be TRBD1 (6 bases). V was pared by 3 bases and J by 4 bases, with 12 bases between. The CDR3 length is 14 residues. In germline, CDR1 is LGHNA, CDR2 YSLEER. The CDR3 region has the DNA TGCGCCAGCAGCCAGGACAGCAAGGGCACTGAAGCTTTCTTT. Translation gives CASSQDSKGTEAFF.

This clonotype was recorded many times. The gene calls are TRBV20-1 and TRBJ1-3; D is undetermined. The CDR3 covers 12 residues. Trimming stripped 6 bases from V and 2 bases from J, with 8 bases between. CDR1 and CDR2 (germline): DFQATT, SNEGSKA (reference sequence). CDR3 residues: CSAEVPGNTIYF. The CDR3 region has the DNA TGCAGTGCGGAGGTTCCTGGAAACACCATATATTTT.

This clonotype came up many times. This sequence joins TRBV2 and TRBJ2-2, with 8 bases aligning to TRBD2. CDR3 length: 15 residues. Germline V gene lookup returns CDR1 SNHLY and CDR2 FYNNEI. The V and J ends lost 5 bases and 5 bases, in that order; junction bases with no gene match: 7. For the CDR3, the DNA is TGTGCCAGCAGTTGGACTAGCTCCTCAACCGGGGAGCTGTTTTTT. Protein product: CASSWTSSSTGELFF.

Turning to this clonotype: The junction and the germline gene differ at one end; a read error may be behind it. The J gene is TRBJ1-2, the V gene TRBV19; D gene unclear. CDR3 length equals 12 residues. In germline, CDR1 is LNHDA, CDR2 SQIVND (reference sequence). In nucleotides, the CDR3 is TGTGCCTGTAGTATAGGACTAAATGGCTACACCTTC. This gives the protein CACSIGLNGYTF.

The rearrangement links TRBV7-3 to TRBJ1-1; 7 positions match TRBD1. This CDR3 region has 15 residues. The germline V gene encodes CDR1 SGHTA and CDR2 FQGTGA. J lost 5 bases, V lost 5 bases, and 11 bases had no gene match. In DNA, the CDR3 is TGTGCCAGCAGCCCCACAGGGGAGGGGAATACTGAAGCTTTCTTT. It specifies CASSPTGEGNTEAFF.

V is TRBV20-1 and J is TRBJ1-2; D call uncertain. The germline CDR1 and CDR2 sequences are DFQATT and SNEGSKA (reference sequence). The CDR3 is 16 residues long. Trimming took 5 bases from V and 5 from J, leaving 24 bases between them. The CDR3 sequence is CSAGGNEDPGEYGYTF. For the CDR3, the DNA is TGCAGTGCTGGAGGGAACGAGGACCCTGGAGAGTATGGCTACACCTTC.